This T cell receptor (beta chain) stems from a study of tumor-infiltrating lymphocytes in primary liver carcinoma. In germline, CDR1 is SGHAT, CDR2 FQNNGV. There are 15 residues in the CDR3. Scientists recovered RNA and DNA together from roughly 21-30 mg of unsorted bulk tissue. TCR beta cDNA came from roughly 450 ng total RNA, primed with a constant-region primer. What produced the TCR beta libraries was three nested multiplex PCR rounds using slightly modified ARM-PCR. Forward primers for TRBV1-TRBV30 and a C-beta reverse primer served the first two PCR rounds, at roughly 10 cycles each. Each CDR3 protein is one row after TCRdb ran MiXCR on the multiplex PCR reads. Here the sample spans roughly 22,000 distinct CDR3 sequences, over 75% being singletons.

Material: liver tumor tissue from sampling region 2. Subset noted: tumor region T2, inferior pole. This chain links TRBV11-2 with TRBJ2-3, with a tentative D call TRBD2 (5 bases). This TCR derives from a woman aged 25-40 years with primary liver carcinoma and hepatitis B virus infection. CDR3 region: CDNSLVARSTDTQYF. DNA of the CDR3: TGTGACAACAGCTTAGTAGCGAGGAGCACAGATACGCAGTATTTT.